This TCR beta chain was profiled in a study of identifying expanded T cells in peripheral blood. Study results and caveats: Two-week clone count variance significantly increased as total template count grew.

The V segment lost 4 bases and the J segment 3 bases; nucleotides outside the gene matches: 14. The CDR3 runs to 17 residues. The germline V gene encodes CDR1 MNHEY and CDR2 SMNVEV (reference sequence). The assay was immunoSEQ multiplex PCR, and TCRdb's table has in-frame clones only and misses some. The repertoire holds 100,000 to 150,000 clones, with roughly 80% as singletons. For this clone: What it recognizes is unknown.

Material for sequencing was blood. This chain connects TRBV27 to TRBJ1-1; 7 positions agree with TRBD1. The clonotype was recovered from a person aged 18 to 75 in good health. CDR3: CASSSYLTGTDHTEAFF. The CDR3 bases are TGTGCCAGCAGTTCCTACTTGACCGGGACAGACCACACTGAAGCTTTCTTT.